The 3 T cell receptor beta chains below all came from one sample that was sequenced in a study of shared clonotypes between healthy human individuals. The data were produced by immunoSEQ multiplex PCR, yet TCRdb's version contains in-frame clones alone and is incomplete. In the table there are roughly 2 million clones, approximately 94% of which are singletons. The sequenced sample was naive CD4+ T cells sorted from blood. The subset is: CD45RA+ positively selected. Receptors originate from a man aged 18 to 29 in good health.

This chain joins TRBV6-5 and TRBJ1-6; D gene uncertain. CDR1 MNHEY and CDR2 SVGAGI come from the germline V gene. The CDR3 runs 15 residues. V lost 10 bases and J lost 0, with 13 bases in between. The CDR3 is CATKGSNSYNSPLHF. CDR3 nucleotide sequence: TGTGCCACAAAAGGGAGCAACTCCTATAATTCACCCCTCCACTTT.

The rearrangement links TRBV5-5 to TRBJ1-6; 7 nucleotides align to TRBD1. Germline V lookup: CDR1 SGHKS, CDR2 YYEKEE (reference sequence). The CDR3 has 19 amino acids. Trimming took 4 bases from V and 4 from J; bases not matched to a gene: 17. The CDR3 spells CASSRPRDSKIPYNSPLHF. As DNA, the CDR3 is TGTGCCAGCAGCCGCCCGCGGGACAGCAAGATTCCTTATAATTCACCCCTCCACTTT.

CDR3 region: CASSAGQEFRSYNSPLHF. The CDR3 DNA reads TGTGCCAGCAGCGCGGGACAGGAGTTCCGCTCCTATAATTCACCCCTCCACTTT. The V gene is TRBV7-6, the J gene TRBJ1-6; TRBD1 matches 8 bases. CDR1 is SGHVS, CDR2 FNYEAQ, per germline. The CDR3 sequence is 18 residues long. The J segment lost 0 bases and the V segment lost 5 bases, leaving 9 bases of the junction unmatched.